The rows below give T cell receptor beta chains drawn from one sample of a study of control samples from healthy donors and cancer patients. Repertoires were generated with immunoSEQ multiplex PCR, while TCRdb's copy carries only in-frame clones and drops some. The data contain approximately 150,000 clones, approximately 86% of them seen just once; the ten biggest clones take up less than 2%. The sample consisted of blood. The receptors were gathered from a man between 18 and 35 years old in good health. Each CDR3 is given with its conserved first and last residue. Each record gives: clone size, V gene, J gene, CDR3 protein. Only part of the rows carry a size: once, few, many, or a class if the clone is expanded.

abundance: -; v_gene: TRBV24-1; j_gene: TRBJ2-3; CDR3aa: CATSDLGNRGQVETQYF
abundance: few; v_gene: TRBV7-6; j_gene: TRBJ1-4; CDR3aa: CASSLSGHLFF
abundance: -; v_gene: TRBV19; j_gene: TRBJ2-7; CDR3aa: CASSIYNNEQYF
abundance: -; v_gene: TRBV19; j_gene: TRBJ2-1; CDR3aa: CASRSGNEQFF
abundance: -; v_gene: TRBV9; j_gene: TRBJ2-1; CDR3aa: CASSETGLAWNEQFF
abundance: -; v_gene: TRBV2; j_gene: TRBJ2-3; CDR3aa: CASSSWDSGLTDTQYF
abundance: -; v_gene: TRBV7-9; j_gene: TRBJ1-2; CDR3aa: CASNNSSRTYGYTF
abundance: -; v_gene: TRBV27; j_gene: TRBJ1-2; CDR3aa: CASSRQGRYGYTF
abundance: medium-sized; v_gene: TRBV19; j_gene: TRBJ1-5; CDR3aa: CASSIGAYQPQHF
abundance: -; v_gene: TRBV9; j_gene: TRBJ1-5; CDR3aa: CASSVVRQYSNQPQHF
abundance: -; v_gene: TRBV6-2/TRBV6-3; j_gene: TRBJ1-1; CDR3aa: CASSYSGQATEAFF
abundance: -; v_gene: TRBV10-3; j_gene: TRBJ1-1; CDR3aa: CAISDRRAVRNTEAFF
abundance: -; v_gene: TRBV7-6; j_gene: TRBJ2-6; CDR3aa: CASSLTGRSGANVLTF
abundance: -; v_gene: TRBV6-5; j_gene: TRBJ1-4; CDR3aa: CASNPSGTYNEKLFF
abundance: -; v_gene: TRBV7-9; j_gene: TRBJ1-2; CDR3aa: CASSLSMDRGLNGYTF
abundance: -; v_gene: TRBV4-3; j_gene: TRBJ2-3; CDR3aa: CASSQDWGGGTDTQYF
abundance: -; v_gene: TRBV4-1; j_gene: TRBJ1-5; CDR3aa: CASSQGDGYSNQPQHF
abundance: -; v_gene: TRBV4-3; j_gene: TRBJ2-7; CDR3aa: CASSQGLFRYEQYF
abundance: once; v_gene: TRBV6-1; j_gene: TRBJ2-7; CDR3aa: CASSEGTDIEQYF
abundance: once; v_gene: TRBV30; j_gene: TRBJ1-2; CDR3aa: CAWSVRAGPGYTF
abundance: -; v_gene: TRBV5-6; j_gene: TRBJ2-3; CDR3aa: CASSLVQAGTDTQYF
abundance: -; v_gene: TRBV9; j_gene: TRBJ2-2; CDR3aa: CASSASTGPNTGELFF
abundance: -; v_gene: TRBV11-3; j_gene: TRBJ2-3; CDR3aa: CASSHKAADTQYF
abundance: once; v_gene: TRBV7-2; j_gene: TRBJ2-1; CDR3aa: CASSLETGAYNEQFF
abundance: few; v_gene: TRBV6-5; j_gene: TRBJ1-6; CDR3aa: CASTRDSLNSPLHF
abundance: -; v_gene: TRBV7-9; j_gene: TRBJ2-1; CDR3aa: CASGGGDEQFF
abundance: -; v_gene: TRBV6-2/TRBV6-3; j_gene: TRBJ1-5; CDR3aa: CASSLGQGDIGNQPQHF
abundance: -; v_gene: TRBV9; j_gene: TRBJ2-3; CDR3aa: CASSDGRTDTQYF
abundance: -; v_gene: TRBV15; j_gene: TRBJ2-7; CDR3aa: CATSREALAGYEQYF
abundance: -; v_gene: TRBV13; j_gene: TRBJ2-7; CDR3aa: CASSNPAGTAGYEQYF
abundance: -; v_gene: TRBV28; j_gene: TRBJ2-7; CDR3aa: CASSVSQRYEQYF
abundance: -; v_gene: TRBV3-1/TRBV3-2; j_gene: TRBJ1-1; CDR3aa: CASSQALAMNTEAFF
abundance: -; v_gene: TRBV6-6; j_gene: TRBJ1-3; CDR3aa: CASSYPSSGNTIYF
abundance: -; v_gene: TRBV6-2/TRBV6-3; j_gene: TRBJ2-7; CDR3aa: CASSHSVYEQYF
abundance: -; v_gene: TRBV5-6; j_gene: TRBJ1-2; CDR3aa: CASSLQYGYTF
abundance: -; v_gene: TRBV6-2/TRBV6-3; j_gene: TRBJ2-1; CDR3aa: CASSFAGTGDDEQFF